The 9 T cell receptor beta chains presented below share a single source sample, sequenced in a study of identical twins. TCRdb passed the 5' RACE reads through MiXCR, listing each CDR3 protein once. The data hold about 240,000 distinct CDR3 sequences, with approximately 12% observed a single time. These data were likewise used in another study, on yellow fever vaccine responses in identical twins.

The sample comprised memory (CD45RO+) T cells sorted from blood. The receptors here all came from a young woman in good health.

The chain uses TRBV28 and TRBJ2-6; possible D gene TRBD1, 6 bases. The CDR3 consists of 16 residues. In germline, CDR1 is MDHEN, CDR2 SYDVKM. With 6 bases removed from V and 0 bases from J, the gap between germline ends came to 12 bases. CDR3 sequence: CASRDRASSGANVLTF. The CDR3 region has the DNA TGTGCCAGCAGGGACAGAGCGAGCTCTGGGGCCAACGTCCTGACTTTC.

This clonotype was detected a few times. V usage is TRBV6-2 or TRBV6-3 and J usage is TRBJ2-5, with a tentative D call TRBD2 (6 bases). V lost 7 bases and J lost 3, with 15 bases in between. CDR3 length: 14 amino acids. Germline loops: CDR1 MNHEY, CDR2 SVGEGT. The CDR3 nucleotides are TGTGCCAGCACCGGAGGACGGGAGAAAGAGACCCAGTACTTC. This sequence encodes CASTGGREKETQYF.

The V gene is TRBV7-8, the J gene TRBJ1-6; D unclear. The CDR3 consists of 15 residues. V was pared by 0 bases and J by 10 bases, with 13 bases between. The germline V gene encodes CDR1 SGHVS and CDR2 FQNEAQ. The CDR3 loop is CASSLAGVPGSPLHF. In nucleotides, the CDR3 is TGTGCCAGCAGCTTAGCAGGAGTCCCGGGGTCACCCCTCCACTTT. Full variable domain (rest looked up from reference TRBV7-8 and TRBJ1-6): GAGVSQSPRYKVAKRGQDVALRCDPISGHVSLFWYQQALGQGPEFLTYFQNEAQLDKSGLPSDRFFAERPEGSVSTLKIQRTQQEDSAVYLCASSLAGVPGSPLHFGNGTRLTVT.

The chain has TRBV20-1 and TRBJ1-1; D unresolved. Germline V lookup: CDR1 DFQATT, CDR2 SNEGSKA (reference sequence). The CDR3 spans 13 residues. The germline V and J ends were trimmed by 3 bases and 4 bases, with 12 bases remaining between them. This CDR3 reads CSASGQQVTEAFF. The CDR3 region has the DNA TGCAGTGCTAGTGGTCAGCAGGTCACTGAAGCTTTCTTT.

This clonotype showed up just a few times. CDR3 coding DNA: TGTGCCAGCAGCTTAGCGACGGGGAGCGGGGCCAAAAACATTCAGTACTTC. It encodes CASSLATGSGAKNIQYF. The V and J genes are TRBV7-9 and TRBJ2-4, with D possibly being TRBD2 (6 bases). The CDR3 extends over 17 amino acids. Trimming took off 0 bases at V and 1 base at J, with 13 bases between the two ends. CDR1 SEHNR and CDR2 FQNEAQ come from the germline V gene (reference sequence).

In its sample, this clonotype was seen once. V and J are TRBV7-9 and TRBJ2-5; 10 bases line up with TRBD2. The germline gives CDR1 SEHNR, CDR2 FQNEAQ (reference sequence). The CDR3 is 15 residues long. The junction had 4 bases not matched to a gene; V was cut back by 1 base and J by 5 bases. The CDR3 loop reads CASSLVRAGGETQYF. CDR3 sequence (DNA): TGTGCCAGCAGCTTAGTTCGAGCGGGAGGGGAGACCCAGTACTTC. The complete variable domain, with remaining parts taken from reference TRBV7-9 and TRBJ2-5, reads DTGVSQNPRHKITKRGQNVTFRCDPISEHNRLYWYRQTLGQGPEFLTYFQNEAQLEKSRLLSDRFSAERPKGSFSTLEIQRTEQGDSAMYLCASSLVRAGGETQYFGPGTRLLVL.

This clonotype appeared a few times. The rearrangement joins TRBV20-1 to TRBJ2-3, with D possibly TRBD2 on 6 matching bases. The germline V gene has CDR1 DFQATT and CDR2 SNEGSKA (reference sequence). The CDR3 consists of 12 residues. V shed 6 bases and J shed 3 bases, with 10 bases lying between them. CDR3 bases: TGCAGTGCCGAAAGCGGGACAGATACGCAGTATTTT. Protein: CSAESGTDTQYF.

CDR3 sequence (DNA): TGCGCCAGCAGCTTGGTGGACTCAACCGGGGAGCTGTTTTTT. Its translation: CASSLVDSTGELFF. The chain links TRBV5-1 to TRBJ2-2; D is perhaps TRBD2 (5 bases). Trimming removed 0 bases at V and 5 bases at J, with 8 bases between. The CDR3 spans 14 residues. From germline, CDR1 is SGHRS and CDR2 YFSETQ.

The chain has TRBV24-1 and TRBJ2-5; 11 nucleotides agree with TRBD2. The V gene end was trimmed by 7 bases and the J gene end by 0 bases; junction bases not matched to a gene: 15. Germline loops: CDR1 KGHDR, CDR2 SFDVKD. The CDR3 is made up of 19 amino acids. DNA of the CDR3: TGTGCCACCAGAAAAAATTGGACTAGCGGGTCTACGTACCAAGAGACCCAGTACTTC. It yields the protein CATRKNWTSGSTYQETQYF.